This is a list of T cell receptor beta chains from one sample in a study of neoadjuvant anti-PD-1 for oral cavity cancer. Clones were sequenced by immunoSEQ multiplex PCR, and TCRdb holds only the in-frame ones, with some missing. The sample has some 10,000 clones; around 60% are singletons. Sequenced material: tumor tissue, taken after nivolumab (anti-PD-1) treatment. The origin of the receptors is a person aged 40 to 85 with oral cavity squamous cell carcinoma. CDR3s include the opening cysteine and the closing phenylalanine or tryptophan. A D gene is named only where the DNA matches it firmly. Clone size is stated in some rows and not others, as once, few, many or a class when expanded.

V gene: TRBV11-2; D gene: TRBD1; clone size: .; J gene: TRBJ1-2; CDR3 DNA: TGTGCCAGCAGCTTAGACCCTTCGGAGGGGGCGCCTTTAGATGGCTACACCTTC; CDR3 protein: CASSLDPSEGAPLDGYTF
V gene: TRBV7-2; D gene: .; clone size: .; J gene: TRBJ1-1; CDR3 DNA: TGTGCCAGCAGCTTAGAGATCGTTAGAGGGACTGAAGCTTTCTTT; CDR3 protein: CASSLEIVRGTEAFF
V gene: TRBV6-5; D gene: .; clone size: .; J gene: TRBJ2-7; CDR3 DNA: TGTGCCAGCAGTTACTCTCTAGATTTCGAGCAGTACTTC; CDR3 protein: CASSYSLDFEQYF
V gene: TRBV27; D gene: .; clone size: .; J gene: TRBJ1-5; CDR3 DNA: TGTGCCAGCAGTTCCCGGGCCATAAATCAGCCCCAGCATTTT; CDR3 protein: CASSSRAINQPQHF
V gene: TRBV5-1; D gene: .; clone size: .; J gene: TRBJ2-5; CDR3 DNA: TGCGCCAGCAGCTTGAGGGGAAAAGAGACCCAGTACTTC; CDR3 protein: CASSLRGKETQYF
V gene: TRBV18; D gene: TRBD1; clone size: medium-sized; J gene: TRBJ2-7; CDR3 DNA: TGTGCCAGCTCACCCCTACAGGGGCGGGCCTACGAGCAGTACTTC; CDR3 protein: CASSPLQGRAYEQYF
V gene: TRBV5-4; D gene: TRBD1; clone size: few; J gene: TRBJ1-1; CDR3 DNA: TGTGCCAGCAGCTACGGGGACAGGAACACTGAAGCTTTCTTT; CDR3 protein: CASSYGDRNTEAFF
V gene: TRBV19; D gene: TRBD1; clone size: .; J gene: TRBJ1-5; CDR3 DNA: TGTGCCAGTACCTTCAGGGGGTTCAATCAGCCCCAGCATTTT; CDR3 protein: CASTFRGFNQPQHF
V gene: TRBV11-2; D gene: TRBD2; clone size: .; J gene: TRBJ2-1; CDR3 DNA: TGTGCCAGCAGAGAGACCGGGACTTGGGGAGGGAATGAGCAGTTCTTC; CDR3 protein: CASRETGTWGGNEQFF
V gene: TRBV11-2; D gene: .; clone size: few; J gene: TRBJ1-1; CDR3 DNA: TGTGCCAGCAGCTTGGAGCCTTTACTGAACACTGAAGCTTTCTTT; CDR3 protein: CASSLEPLLNTEAFF
V gene: TRBV28; D gene: .; clone size: .; J gene: TRBJ2-3; CDR3 DNA: TGTGCCAGCAGTCTCCCTAGAGATACGCAGTATTTT; CDR3 protein: CASSLPRDTQYF
V gene: TRBV7-3; D gene: .; clone size: .; J gene: TRBJ1-1; CDR3 DNA: TGTGCCAGCAGCCCAAGGGGGATTACTGAAGCTTTCTTT; CDR3 protein: CASSPRGITEAFF
V gene: TRBV5-5; D gene: .; clone size: .; J gene: TRBJ2-1; CDR3 DNA: TGTGCCAGCAGCTTAAACCCCCCAGGGGGGATCTCCTACAATGAGCAGTTCTTC; CDR3 protein: CASSLNPPGGISYNEQFF
V gene: TRBV18; D gene: TRBD1; clone size: few; J gene: TRBJ1-2; CDR3 DNA: TGTGCCAGCTCACCTACCGGGGACAGGGCAAGCGGCTACACCTTC; CDR3 protein: CASSPTGDRASGYTF
V gene: TRBV19; D gene: .; clone size: once; J gene: TRBJ1-2; CDR3 DNA: TGTGCCAGTAGTTCGACGGTTTCCCCCCTCTATGGCTACACCTTC; CDR3 protein: CASSSTVSPLYGYTF
V gene: TRBV2; D gene: .; clone size: .; J gene: TRBJ1-6; CDR3 DNA: TGTGCCAGTGTGTACTCCTATAATTCACCCCTCCACTTT; CDR3 protein: CASVYSYNSPLHF
V gene: TRBV9; D gene: .; clone size: .; J gene: TRBJ1-1; CDR3 DNA: TGTGCCAGCAGCCGGACAGATTATGAAGCTTTCTTT; CDR3 protein: CASSRTDYEAFF
V gene: TRBV7-9; D gene: TRBD1; clone size: .; J gene: TRBJ1-1; CDR3 DNA: TGTGCCAGCAGCTCTTGGGACAGGGGGAACACTGAAGCTTTCTTT; CDR3 protein: CASSSWDRGNTEAFF
V gene: TRBV7-1; D gene: TRBD1; clone size: .; J gene: TRBJ1-5; CDR3 DNA: TGTGCCAGCAGCTTGACAGGGAATCAGCCCCAGCATTTT; CDR3 protein: CASSLTGNQPQHF
V gene: TRBV9; D gene: TRBD2; clone size: .; J gene: TRBJ2-1; CDR3 DNA: TGTGCCAGCAGCGTCCGTAGGGGACTAGGGGAGGGTGAGCAGTTCTTC; CDR3 protein: CASSVRRGLGEGEQFF
V gene: TRBV28; D gene: TRBD1; clone size: .; J gene: TRBJ1-5; CDR3 DNA: TGTGCCAGCAGCCCACTGACAGGGGGCACAAGCAATCAGCCCCAGCATTTT; CDR3 protein: CASSPLTGGTSNQPQHF
V gene: TRBV29-1; D gene: .; clone size: .; J gene: TRBJ1-2; CDR3 DNA: TGCAGCGTAGGTTATTTTGGGATCGAGGGCTACACCTTC; CDR3 protein: CSVGYFGIEGYTF